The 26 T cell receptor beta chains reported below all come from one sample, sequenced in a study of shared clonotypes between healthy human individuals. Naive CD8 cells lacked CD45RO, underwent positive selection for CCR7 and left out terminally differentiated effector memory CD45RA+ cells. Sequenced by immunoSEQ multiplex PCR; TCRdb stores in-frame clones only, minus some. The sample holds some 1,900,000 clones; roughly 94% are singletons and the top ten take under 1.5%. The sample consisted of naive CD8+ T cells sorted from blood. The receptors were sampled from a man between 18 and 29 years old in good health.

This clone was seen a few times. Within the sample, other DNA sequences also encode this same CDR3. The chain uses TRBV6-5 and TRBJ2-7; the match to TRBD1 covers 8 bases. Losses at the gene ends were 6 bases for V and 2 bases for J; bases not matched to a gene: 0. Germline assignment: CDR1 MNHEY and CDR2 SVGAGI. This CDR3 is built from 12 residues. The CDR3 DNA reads TGTGCCAGCAGGACAGGGGCCTACGAGCAGTACTTC. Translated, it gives CASRTGAYEQYF.

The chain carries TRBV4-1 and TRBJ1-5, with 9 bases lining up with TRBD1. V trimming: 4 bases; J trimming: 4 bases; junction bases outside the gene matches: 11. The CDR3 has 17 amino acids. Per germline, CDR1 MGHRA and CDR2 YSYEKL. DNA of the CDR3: TGCGCCAGCAGCCCACAGGATCCGGACAGGGGAAATCAGCCCCAGCATTTT. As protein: CASSPQDPDRGNQPQHF.

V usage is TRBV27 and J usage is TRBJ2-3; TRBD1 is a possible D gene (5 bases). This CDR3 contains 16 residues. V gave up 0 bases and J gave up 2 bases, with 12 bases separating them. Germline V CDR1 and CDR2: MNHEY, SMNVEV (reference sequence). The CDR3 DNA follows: TGTGCCAGCAGTTTATCCCCTACAGGACCCACAGATACGCAGTATTTT. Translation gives CASSLSPTGPTDTQYF.

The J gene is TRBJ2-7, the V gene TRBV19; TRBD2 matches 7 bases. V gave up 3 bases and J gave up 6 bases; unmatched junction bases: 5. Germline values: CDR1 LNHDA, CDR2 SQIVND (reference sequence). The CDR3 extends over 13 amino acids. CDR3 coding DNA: TGTGCCAGTAGTATGACCGGGGAGGGCGAGCAGTACTTC. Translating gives CASSMTGEGEQYF.

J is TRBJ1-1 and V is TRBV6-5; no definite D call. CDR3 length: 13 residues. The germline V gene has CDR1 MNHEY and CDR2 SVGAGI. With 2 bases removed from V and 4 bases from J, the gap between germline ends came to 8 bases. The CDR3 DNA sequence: TGTGCCAGCAGTTACGGTCACAGCACTGAAGCTTTCTTT. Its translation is CASSYGHSTEAFF.

CDR3 bases: TGTGCCAGCAGTTTAAAGGGCTGGGCGAACACTGAAGCTTTCTTT. Translated, it gives CASSLKGWANTEAFF. The rearrangement joins TRBV27 to TRBJ1-1; D not certain. V shed 2 bases and J shed 1 base, with 11 bases lying between them. Germline V gene data show CDR1 as MNHEY and CDR2 as SMNVEV (reference sequence). The CDR3 length is 15 residues.

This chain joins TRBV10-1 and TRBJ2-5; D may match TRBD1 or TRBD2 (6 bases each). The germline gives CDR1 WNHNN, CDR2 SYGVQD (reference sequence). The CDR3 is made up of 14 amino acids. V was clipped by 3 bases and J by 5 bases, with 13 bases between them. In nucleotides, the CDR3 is TGCGCCAGCAGTGATCCGGGGGCCGGCGAGACCCAGTACTTC. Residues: CASSDPGAGETQYF.

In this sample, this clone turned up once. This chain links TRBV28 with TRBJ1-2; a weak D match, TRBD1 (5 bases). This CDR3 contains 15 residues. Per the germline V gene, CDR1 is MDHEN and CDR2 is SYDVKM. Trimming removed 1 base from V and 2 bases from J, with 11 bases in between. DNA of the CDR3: TGTGCCAGCAGTTTATCAGGGCTATCAAACTATGGCTACACCTTC. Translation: CASSLSGLSNYGYTF.

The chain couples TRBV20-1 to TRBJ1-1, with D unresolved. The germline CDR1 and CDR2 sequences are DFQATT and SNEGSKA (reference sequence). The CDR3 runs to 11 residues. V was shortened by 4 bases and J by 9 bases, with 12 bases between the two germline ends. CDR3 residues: CSAMERPQAFF. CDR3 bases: TGCAGTGCTATGGAACGGCCCCAAGCTTTCTTT.

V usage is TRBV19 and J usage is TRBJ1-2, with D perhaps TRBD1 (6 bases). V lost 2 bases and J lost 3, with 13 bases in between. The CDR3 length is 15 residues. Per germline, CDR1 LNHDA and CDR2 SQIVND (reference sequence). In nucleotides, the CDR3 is TGTGCCAGTAGTATACTGGCAGGGGCTTACTATGGCTACACCTTC. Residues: CASSILAGAYYGYTF.

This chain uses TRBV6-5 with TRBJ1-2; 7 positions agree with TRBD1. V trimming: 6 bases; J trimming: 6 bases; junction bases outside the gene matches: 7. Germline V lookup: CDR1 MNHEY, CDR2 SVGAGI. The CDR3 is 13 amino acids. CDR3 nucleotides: TGTGCCAGCAGAAGTTGGACAGGCGATGGCTACACCTTC. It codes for CASRSWTGDGYTF.

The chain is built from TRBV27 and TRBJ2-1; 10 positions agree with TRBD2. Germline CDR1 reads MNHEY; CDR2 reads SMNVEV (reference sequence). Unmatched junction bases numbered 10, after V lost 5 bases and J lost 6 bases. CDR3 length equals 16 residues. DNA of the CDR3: TGTGCCAGCAGTCCCCGGGGAGCGGGGGGGCCCAATGAGCAGTTCTTC. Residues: CASSPRGAGGPNEQFF.

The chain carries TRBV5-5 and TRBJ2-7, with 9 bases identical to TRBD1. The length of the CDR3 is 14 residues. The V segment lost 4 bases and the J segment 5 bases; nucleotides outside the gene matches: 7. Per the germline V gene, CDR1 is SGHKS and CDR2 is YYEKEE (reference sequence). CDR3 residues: CASSPGTGRDEQYF. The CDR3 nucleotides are TGTGCCAGCAGCCCCGGGACAGGGCGCGACGAGCAGTACTTC.

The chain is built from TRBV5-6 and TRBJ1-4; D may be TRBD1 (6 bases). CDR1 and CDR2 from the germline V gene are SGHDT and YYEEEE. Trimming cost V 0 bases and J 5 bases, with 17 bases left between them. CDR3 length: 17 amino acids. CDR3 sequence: CASSLGGGHRINEKLFF. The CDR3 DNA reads TGTGCCAGCAGCTTGGGAGGGGGTCACCGTATCAATGAAAAACTGTTTTTT.

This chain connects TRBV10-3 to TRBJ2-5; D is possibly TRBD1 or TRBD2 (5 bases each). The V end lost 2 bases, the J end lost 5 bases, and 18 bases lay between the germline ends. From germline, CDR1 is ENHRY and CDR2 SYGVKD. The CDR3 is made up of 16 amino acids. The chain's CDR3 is CAISEPGHPGVETQYF. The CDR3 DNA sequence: TGTGCCATCAGTGAGCCTGGACACCCCGGGGTGGAGACCCAGTACTTC.

The CDR3 region has the DNA TGTGCCAGCAGCTCATTCCCTCTCGAGCAGTACTTC. This gives the protein CASSSFPLEQYF. The chain joins TRBV13 to TRBJ2-7; D ambiguous. V was cut by 4 bases and J by 6 bases, with 10 bases left in between. Germline V gene data show CDR1 as PRHDT and CDR2 as FYEKMQ (reference sequence). The CDR3 is 12 amino acids.

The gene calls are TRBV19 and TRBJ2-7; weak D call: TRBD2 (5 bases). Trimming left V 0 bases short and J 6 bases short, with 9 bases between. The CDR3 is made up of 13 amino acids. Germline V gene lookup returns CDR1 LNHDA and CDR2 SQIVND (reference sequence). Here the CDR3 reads CASSIDGDREQYF. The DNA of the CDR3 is TGTGCCAGTAGTATAGACGGGGATCGCGAGCAGTACTTC.

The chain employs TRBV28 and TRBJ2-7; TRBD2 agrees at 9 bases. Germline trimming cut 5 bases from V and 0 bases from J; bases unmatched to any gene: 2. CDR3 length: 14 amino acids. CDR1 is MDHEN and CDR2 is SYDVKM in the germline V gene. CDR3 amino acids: CASSGSGSSYEQYF. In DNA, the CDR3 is TGTGCCAGCAGTGGTAGCGGGAGCTCCTACGAGCAGTACTTC.

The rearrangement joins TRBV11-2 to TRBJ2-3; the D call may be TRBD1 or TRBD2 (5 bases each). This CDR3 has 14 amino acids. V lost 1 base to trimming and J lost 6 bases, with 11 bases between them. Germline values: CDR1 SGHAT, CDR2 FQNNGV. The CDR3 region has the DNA TGTGCCAGCAGCTTAGGCGGGTGGGGGGATACGCAGTATTTT. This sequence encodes CASSLGGWGDTQYF. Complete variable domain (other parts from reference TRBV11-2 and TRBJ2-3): EAGVAQSPRYKIIEKRQSVAFWCNPISGHATLYWYQQILGQGPKLLIQFQNNGVVDDSQLPKDRFSAERLKGVDSTLKIQPAKLEDSAVYLCASSLGGWGDTQYFGPGTRLTVL.

CDR3 sequence: CASSHSIAGGFSYEQYF. In nucleotides, the CDR3 is TGTGCCAGCAGCCATTCAATAGCGGGGGGCTTTTCCTACGAGCAGTACTTC. This chain uses TRBV7-2 with TRBJ2-7; 10 nucleotides line up with TRBD2. This CDR3 contains 17 residues. V shed 5 bases, J shed 1 base, and the junction held 11 bases outside the gene matches. Germline V CDR1 and CDR2: SGHTA, FQGNSA.

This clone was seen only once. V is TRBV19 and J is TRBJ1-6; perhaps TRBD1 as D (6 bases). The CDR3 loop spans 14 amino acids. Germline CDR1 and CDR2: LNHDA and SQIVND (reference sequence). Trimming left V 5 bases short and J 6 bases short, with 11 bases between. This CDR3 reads CASSSQGFNSPLHF. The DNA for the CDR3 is TGTGCCAGTAGTTCACAGGGATTTAATTCACCCCTCCACTTT. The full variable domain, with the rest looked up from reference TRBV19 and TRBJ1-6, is DGGITQSPKYLFRKEGQNVTLSCEQNLNHDAMYWYRQDPGQGLRLIYYSQIVNDFQKGDIAEGYSVSREKKESFPLTVTSAQKNPTAFYLCASSSQGFNSPLHFGNGTRLTVT.

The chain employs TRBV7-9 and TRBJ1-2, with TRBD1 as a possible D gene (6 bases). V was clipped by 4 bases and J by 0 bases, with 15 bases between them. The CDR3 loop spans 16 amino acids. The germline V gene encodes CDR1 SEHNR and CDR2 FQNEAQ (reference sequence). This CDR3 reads CASSSERQAANYGYTF. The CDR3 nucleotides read TGTGCCAGCAGCTCCGAGCGACAGGCAGCTAACTATGGCTACACCTTC.

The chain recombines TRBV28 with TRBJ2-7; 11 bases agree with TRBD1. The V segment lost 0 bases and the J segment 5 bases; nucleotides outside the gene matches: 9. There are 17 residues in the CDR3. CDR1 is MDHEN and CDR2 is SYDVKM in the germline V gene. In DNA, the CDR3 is TGTGCCAGCAGTTTATGGGAAGGGACAGGGGGTCGGAACGAGCAGTACTTC. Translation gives CASSLWEGTGGRNEQYF.

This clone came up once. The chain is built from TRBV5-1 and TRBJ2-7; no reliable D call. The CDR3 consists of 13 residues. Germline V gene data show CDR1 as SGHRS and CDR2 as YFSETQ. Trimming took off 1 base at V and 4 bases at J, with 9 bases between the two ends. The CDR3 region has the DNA TGCGCCAGCAGCTTGTCAATGGCTTACGAGCAGTACTTC. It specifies CASSLSMAYEQYF.

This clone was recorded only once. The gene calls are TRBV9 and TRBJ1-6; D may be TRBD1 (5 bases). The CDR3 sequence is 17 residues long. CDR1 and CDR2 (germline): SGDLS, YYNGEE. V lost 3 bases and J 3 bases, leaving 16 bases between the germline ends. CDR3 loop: CASSAYAGPHYNSPLHF. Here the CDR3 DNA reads TGTGCCAGCAGCGCTTACGCGGGACCGCACTATAATTCACCCCTCCACTTT. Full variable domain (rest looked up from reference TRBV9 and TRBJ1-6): DSGVTQTPKHLITATGQRVTLRCSPRSGDLSVYWYQQSLDQGLQFLIQYYNGEERAKGNILERFSAQQFPDLHSELNLSSLELGDSALYFCASSAYAGPHYNSPLHFGNGTRLTVT.

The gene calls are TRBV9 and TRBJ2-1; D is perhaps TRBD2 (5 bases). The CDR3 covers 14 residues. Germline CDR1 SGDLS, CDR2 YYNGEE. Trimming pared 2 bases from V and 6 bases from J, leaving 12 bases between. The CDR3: CASSVFGLGNEQFF. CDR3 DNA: TGTGCCAGCAGCGTTTTTGGACTGGGCAATGAGCAGTTCTTC.